Following are 25 T cell receptor beta chains from one sample sequenced in a study of glioma-infiltrating T cells. Amplification of TCR alpha and beta CDR3 regions from RNA used iRepertoire nested multiplex PCR. TCRdb reprocessed the multiplex PCR reads via MiXCR and lists one record per CDR3 protein. The sample has roughly 100,000 distinct CDR3 sequences; 29% are singletons. The material sequenced was glioma tissue, nonneoplastic brain tissue, or PBMCs (not recorded which). The source is a human donor with low-grade glioma or glioblastoma, undergoing nonglioma brain surgery, or in good health (not recorded which).

A note on this clonotype: Since a much larger clone is just one base distant, this may be a read error. The genes are TRBV7-2 and TRBJ2-1; D is perhaps TRBD1 (5 bases). This CDR3 is 15 amino acids long. CDR1 and CDR2 (germline): SGHTA, FQGNSA. CDR3 residues: CASSLQAGYYTEQFF. For the CDR3, the DNA is TGTGCCAGCAGCTTGCAGGCAGGGTACTACACTGAGCAGTTCTTC.

On this clonotype itself: A much larger clone differs from this one at a single base, so this may be a read error. The chain couples TRBV28 to TRBJ2-7; D possibly corresponds to TRBD2 (6 bases). The CDR3 has 13 residues. With 10 bases removed from V and 4 bases from J, the gap between germline ends came to 17 bases. Germline V gene lookup returns CDR1 MDHEN and CDR2 SYDVKM. CDR3 amino acids: CATGLVGGYEQYF. The CDR3 nucleotides read TGTGCCACCGGGCTAGTGGGAGGTTACGAGCAGTACTTC.

This clonotype came up a few times. V gene TRBV7-9 combines with J gene TRBJ2-6, with D possibly being TRBD1 (5 bases). The CDR3 totals 13 residues. Germline assignment: CDR1 SEHNR and CDR2 FQNEAQ (reference sequence). Trimming pared 7 bases from V and 1 base from J, leaving 5 bases between. CDR3 protein: CASKGSGANVLTF. DNA of the CDR3: TGTGCCAGCAAGGGGTCTGGGGCCAACGTCCTGACTTTC.

This clonotype was observed at least ten times. The rearrangement joins TRBV3-1 to TRBJ1-1; tentatively, D is TRBD1 (6 bases). CDR3 length: 13 amino acids. V was pared by 4 bases and J by 5 bases, with 11 bases between. Germline V gives CDR1 LGHDT, CDR2 YNNKEL (reference sequence). The CDR3 sequence is CASSLGQTTEAFF. CDR3 in DNA: TGTGCCAGCAGCCTTGGACAGACGACTGAAGCTTTCTTT.

This clonotype was seen ten or more times. The chain has TRBV12-3 or TRBV12-4 and TRBJ2-3; D not certain. The CDR3 covers 15 residues. Trimming stripped 0 bases from V and 3 bases from J, with 10 bases between. DNA for the CDR3: TGTGCCAGCAGTTTAGCAGGTCCCTTGACAGATACGCAGTATTTT. Protein product: CASSLAGPLTDTQYF.

V gene TRBV7-9 combines with J gene TRBJ2-1; no clear D. CDR3 length: 15 amino acids. The germline V gene has CDR1 SEHNR and CDR2 FQNEAQ (reference sequence). Trimming removed 8 bases from V and 3 bases from J, with 17 bases in between. Written as DNA, the CDR3 is TGTGCCAGCGTGTCCTACAGTGGTGGCTACAATGAGCAGTTCTTC. It specifies CASVSYSGGYNEQFF.

V is TRBV2 and J is TRBJ1-1; D is undetermined. Between the trimmed V and J ends, which lost 7 bases and 1 base, there was a span of 13 bases. CDR3 size: 14 residues. Germline V gives CDR1 SNHLY, CDR2 FYNNEI. CDR3 loop: CASIFSSQNTEAFF. DNA of the CDR3: TGTGCCAGCATTTTTTCGTCCCAGAACACTGAAGCTTTCTTT.

Turning to this clonotype: A read error may be the cause here, since a much bigger clone is one base away. The V call is TRBV15, the J call TRBJ2-1; the D gene is possibly TRBD2 (6 bases). CDR3 length: 19 amino acids. Per the germline V gene, CDR1 is LNHNV and CDR2 is YYDKDF (reference sequence). Deletions cut 0 bases from V and 0 bases from J, with 18 bases between. The CDR3 reads CATSRDLTGVLSSYNEQFF. In nucleotides, the CDR3 is TGTGCCACCAGCAGAGATTTAACGGGAGTCTTGAGCTCCTACAATGAGCAGTTCTTC.

In DNA form, the CDR3 reads TGCAGCGTTGAGTGGGGCCAGGGAACTGAAGCTTTCTTT. It translates to CSVEWGQGTEAFF. This chain links TRBV29-1 with TRBJ1-1, with D perhaps TRBD1 (5 bases). Germline V gene data show CDR1 as SQVTM and CDR2 as ANQGSEA. Trimming shortened V by 3 bases and J by 5 bases, and 13 bases separated the two germline ends. The CDR3 spans 13 residues.

This clonotype has a count of ten or more. V is TRBV7-2 and J is TRBJ1-1; D is uncertain. CDR3 length: 13 amino acids. Germline lookup yields CDR1 SGHTA and CDR2 FQGNSA. Between the trimmed V and J ends, which lost 4 bases and 0 bases, there was a span of 6 bases. The CDR3 DNA follows: TGTGCCAGCAGCTCCCACATGAACACTGAAGCTTTCTTT. It codes for CASSSHMNTEAFF.

This clonotype has only a few counts. The V gene is TRBV12-3 or TRBV12-4, the J gene TRBJ1-5, with TRBD1 matching over 8 bases. V was clipped by 3 bases and J by 6 bases; unmatched bases: 4. The CDR3 is 14 amino acids. Here the CDR3 reads CASSFRTGTQPQHF. As DNA, the CDR3 is TGTGCCAGCAGTTTTAGGACAGGGACTCAGCCCCAGCATTTT.

The table lists this clonotype with a few counts. The chain employs TRBV2 and TRBJ2-1; 13 positions agree with TRBD2. With 4 bases clipped from V and 7 bases from J, the junction kept 4 bases outside the gene matches. Germline V gene lookup returns CDR1 SNHLY and CDR2 FYNNEI. This CDR3 region has 15 residues. The CDR3, as DNA: TGTGCCAGCAGTGCCGGGACTAGCGGGGTTAATGAGCAGTTCTTC. Translation: CASSAGTSGVNEQFF. Full variable domain (missing parts from reference TRBV2 and TRBJ2-1): EPEVTQTPSHQVTQMGQEVILRCVPISNHLYFYWYRQILGQKVEFLVSFYNNEISEKSEIFDDQFSVERPDGSNFTLKIRSTKLEDSAMYFCASSAGTSGVNEQFFGPGTRLTVL.

The rearrangement links TRBV4-2 to TRBJ2-3; TRBD2 matches 10 bases. This CDR3 has 17 amino acids. With V trimmed by 0 bases and J by 4 bases, 7 bases remained unmatched. CDR1 LGHNA and CDR2 YNFKEQ come from the germline V gene. CDR3 DNA sequence: TGTGCCAGCAGCCAAGACTACAGCGGGGGGGGGGCAGATACGCAGTATTTT. It specifies CASSQDYSGGGADTQYF.

As to this clonotype: A much bigger clone sits one base away, suggesting this may be a read error. Since the CDR3 does not end with the conserved phenylalanine or tryptophan, this likely comes from a read error. The chain carries TRBV2 and TRBJ1-3; D may be TRBD1 (6 bases). Trimming took off 6 bases at V and 0 bases at J, with 9 bases between the two ends. The CDR3 has 14 amino acids. Germline V gene lookup returns CDR1 SNHLY and CDR2 FYNNEI. CDR3 residues: CASRTGFSGNTIYS. DNA of the CDR3: TGTGCCAGCAGGACAGGTTTCTCTGGAAACACCATATATTCT.

About this clonotype itself: Since a much larger clone is just one base distant, this may be a read error. The V gene is TRBV20-1, the J gene TRBJ2-1; D call uncertain. This CDR3 is built from 15 residues. Germline CDR1 DFQATT, CDR2 SNEGSKA (reference sequence). Here the CDR3 reads CSALSDGRAYNEKFF. The CDR3 DNA reads as TGCAGTGCCCTATCCGACGGCCGAGCCTACAATGAGAAGTTCTTC.

This clonotype was recorded many times. The rearrangement joins TRBV7-2 to TRBJ2-3; D is undetermined. In germline, CDR1 is SGHTA, CDR2 FQGNSA. V was trimmed by 2 bases and J by 4 bases, leaving 13 bases between them. The CDR3 extends over 15 amino acids. CDR3 region: CASSLLVRAPDTQYF. Here the CDR3 DNA reads TGTGCCAGCAGCTTACTAGTAAGGGCCCCAGATACGCAGTATTTT.

For this clonotype: A clone one base away is much larger, so this may be a read error. This rearrangement joins TRBV28 to TRBJ2-5, with D perhaps given as TRBD1 or TRBD2 (5 bases each). The germline CDR1 and CDR2 sequences are MDHEN and SYDVKM. The CDR3 extends over 16 amino acids. Here the CDR3 reads CARSYSRGASQETQYF. For the CDR3, the DNA is TGTGCCAGAAGTTACTCGAGAGGGGCTTCCCAAGAGACCCAGTACTTC.

A remark on this clonotype: One end of the junction does not line up with germline, which may come from a read error. This chain links TRBV11-1 with TRBJ2-1; 12 nucleotides line up with TRBD2. The germline CDR1 and CDR2 sequences are SGHAT and FQDESV (reference sequence). There are 15 residues in the CDR3. CDR3 amino acids: CASSRTSGTYNGQFF. CDR3 DNA: TGTGCCAGCAGCCGGACTAGCGGGACATACAATGGGCAGTTCTTC.

There are many counts of this clonotype. This chain joins TRBV6-1 and TRBJ2-7; D is perhaps TRBD1 (5 bases). From germline, CDR1 is MNHNS and CDR2 SASEGT. This CDR3 region has 13 residues. V shed 5 bases and J shed 9 bases, with 17 bases lying between them. The chain's CDR3 is CASSYKGPTGQYF. For the CDR3, the DNA is TGTGCCAGCAGTTATAAGGGGCCGACCGGGCAGTACTTC.

The chain employs TRBV11-2 and TRBJ2-5, with D possibly TRBD1 on 5 matching bases. The CDR3 contains 17 residues. The ends were cut back, 0 bases at V and 4 bases at J, with 18 bases in the middle. Germline V CDR1 and CDR2: SGHAT, FQNNGV. The CDR3 region is CASSLDPPIGAGETQYF. The DNA for the CDR3 is TGTGCCAGCAGCTTAGATCCCCCAATTGGGGCCGGAGAGACCCAGTACTTC.

This clonotype was seen more than once but under ten times. The chain recombines TRBV5-1 with TRBJ1-5; D remains unclear. Per germline, CDR1 SGHRS and CDR2 YFSETQ. This CDR3 has 15 amino acids. Between the trimmed V and J ends, which lost 2 bases and 1 base, there was a span of 10 bases. The CDR3, as DNA: TGCGCCAGCAGCTTAGGAGAGCTCAGCAATCAGCCCCAGCATTTT. This codes for CASSLGELSNQPQHF. The whole variable domain, remainder taken from reference TRBV5-1 and TRBJ1-5, is KAGVTQTPRYLIKTRGQQVTLSCSPISGHRSVSWYQQTPGQGLQFLFEYFSETQRNKGNFPGRFSGRQFSNSRSEMNVSTLELGDSALYLCASSLGELSNQPQHFGDGTRLSIL.

This clonotype was picked up many times. The V and J genes are TRBV6-6 and TRBJ2-6; weak D call: TRBD1 (5 bases). This CDR3 has 17 amino acids. CDR1 MNHNY and CDR2 SVGAGI come from the germline V gene (reference sequence). Trimming took off 2 bases at V and 0 bases at J, with 11 bases between the two ends. The DNA for the CDR3 is TGTGCCAGCAGTTACAAACAGGAGATCTCTGGGGCCAACGTCCTGACTTTC. This gives the protein CASSYKQEISGANVLTF.

V gene TRBV12-3 or TRBV12-4 combines with J gene TRBJ1-2; D is unclear. Trimming removed 5 bases at V and 1 base at J, with 14 bases between. The CDR3 runs to 15 residues. CDR3 region: CASSADPSINYGYTF. In DNA form, the CDR3 reads TGTGCCAGCAGTGCCGACCCTTCCATTAACTATGGCTACACCTTC.

In its sample, this clonotype was seen many times. This sequence joins TRBV20-1 and TRBJ1-3, with 8 bases matching TRBD1. The CDR3 runs 16 residues. The V and J ends lost 2 bases and 2 bases, in that order; junction bases with no gene match: 8. Germline V gene lookup returns CDR1 DFQATT and CDR2 SNEGSKA (reference sequence). In nucleotides, the CDR3 is TGCAGTGCTAGACCCCTACAGGGGGGGCCTGGAAACACCATATATTTT. Its translation: CSARPLQGGPGNTIYF.

V usage is TRBV7-9 and J usage is TRBJ1-4; 8 bases align to TRBD1. CDR1 and CDR2 (germline): SEHNR, FQNEAQ (reference sequence). The CDR3 is 16 residues long. Trimming took 5 bases from V and 8 from J; bases not matched to a gene: 13. In DNA, the CDR3 is TGTGCCAGCAGCCGGGGAGGGACAGGCTCTCAGGAAAAACTGTTTTTT. Translation: CASSRGGTGSQEKLFF.